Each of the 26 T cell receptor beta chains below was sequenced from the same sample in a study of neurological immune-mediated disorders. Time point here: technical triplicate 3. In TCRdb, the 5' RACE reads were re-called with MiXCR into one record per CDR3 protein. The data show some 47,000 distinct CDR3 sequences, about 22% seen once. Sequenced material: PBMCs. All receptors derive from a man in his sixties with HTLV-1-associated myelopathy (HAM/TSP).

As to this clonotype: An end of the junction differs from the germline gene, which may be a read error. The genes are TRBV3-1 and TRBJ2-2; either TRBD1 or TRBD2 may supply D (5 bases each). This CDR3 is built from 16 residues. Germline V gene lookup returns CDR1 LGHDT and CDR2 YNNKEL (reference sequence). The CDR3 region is CASRDRLGVGTGALFF. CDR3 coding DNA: TGTGCCAGCAGAGACCGACTGGGGGTTGGAACCGGGGCGCTGTTTTTT.

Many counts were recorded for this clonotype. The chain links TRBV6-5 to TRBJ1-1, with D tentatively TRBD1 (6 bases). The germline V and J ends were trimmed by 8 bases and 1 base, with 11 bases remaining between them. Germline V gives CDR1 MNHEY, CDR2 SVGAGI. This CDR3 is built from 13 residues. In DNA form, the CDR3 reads TGTGCCAGCGGTTGGACAGCGAACACTGAAGCTTTCTTT. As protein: CASGWTANTEAFF.

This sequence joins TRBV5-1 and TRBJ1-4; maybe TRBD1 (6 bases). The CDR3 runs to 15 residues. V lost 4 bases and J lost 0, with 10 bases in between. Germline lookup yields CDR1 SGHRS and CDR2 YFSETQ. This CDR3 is CASSPGHSTNEKLFF. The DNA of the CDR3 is TGCGCCAGCAGCCCGGGACACTCAACTAATGAAAAACTGTTTTTT.

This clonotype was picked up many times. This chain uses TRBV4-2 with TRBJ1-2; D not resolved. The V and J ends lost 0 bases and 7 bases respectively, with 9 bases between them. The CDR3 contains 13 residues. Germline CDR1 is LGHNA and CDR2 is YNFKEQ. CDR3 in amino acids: CASSQEVEFGYTF. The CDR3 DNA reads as TGTGCCAGCAGCCAAGAGGTAGAGTTTGGCTACACCTTC.

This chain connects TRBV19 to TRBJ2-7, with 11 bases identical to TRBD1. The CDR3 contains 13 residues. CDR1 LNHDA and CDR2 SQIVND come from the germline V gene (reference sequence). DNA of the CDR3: TGTGCTTCCCGGGACAGGGGGTCGTACGAGCAGTACTTC. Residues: CASRDRGSYEQYF. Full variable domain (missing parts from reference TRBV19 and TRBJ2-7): DGGITQSPKYLFRKEGQNVTLSCEQNLNHDAMYWYRQDPGQGLRLIYYSQIVNDFQKGDIAEGYSVSREKKESFPLTVTSAQKNPTAFYLCASRDRGSYEQYFGPGTRLTVT.

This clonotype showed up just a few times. CDR3 residues: CASSQEEEGWIYGYTF. CDR3 coding DNA: TGCGCCAGCAGCCAAGAGGAAGAGGGTTGGATCTATGGCTACACCTTC. The chain couples TRBV4-1 to TRBJ1-2; D remains ambiguous. Trimming removed 0 bases at V and 4 bases at J, with 15 bases between. This CDR3 contains 16 residues. The germline gives CDR1 MGHRA, CDR2 YSYEKL.

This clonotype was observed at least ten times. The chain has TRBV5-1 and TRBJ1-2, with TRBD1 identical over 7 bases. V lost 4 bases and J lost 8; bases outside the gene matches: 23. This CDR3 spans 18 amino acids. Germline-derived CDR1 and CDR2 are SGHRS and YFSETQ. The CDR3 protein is CASSAARPENRGIRGYTF. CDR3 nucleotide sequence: TGCGCCAGCAGCGCGGCTCGCCCGGAAAACAGGGGTATCAGGGGCTACACCTTC.

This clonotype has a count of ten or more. The CDR3 loop reads CASSRADGTPRYEQYF. Here the CDR3 DNA reads TGCGCCAGCAGCCGCGCGGACGGGACCCCTCGTTACGAGCAGTACTTC. V and J are TRBV5-1 and TRBJ2-7; possibly TRBD1 or TRBD2 for D (5 bases each). The germline V gene has CDR1 SGHRS and CDR2 YFSETQ. The CDR3 runs to 16 residues. V lost 4 bases and J lost 4, with 21 bases in between. The variable domain in full, completed from reference TRBV5-1 and TRBJ2-7, reads KAGVTQTPRYLIKTRGQQVTLSCSPISGHRSVSWYQQTPGQGLQFLFEYFSETQRNKGNFPGRFSGRQFSNSRSEMNVSTLELGDSALYLCASSRADGTPRYEQYFGPGTRLTVT.

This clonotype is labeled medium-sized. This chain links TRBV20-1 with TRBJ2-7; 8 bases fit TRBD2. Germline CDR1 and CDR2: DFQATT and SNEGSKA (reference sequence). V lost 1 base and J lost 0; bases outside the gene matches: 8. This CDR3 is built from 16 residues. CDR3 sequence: CSARGLLAVPSYEQYF. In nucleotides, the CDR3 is TGCAGTGCTAGAGGGTTACTAGCGGTACCCTCCTACGAGCAGTACTTC.

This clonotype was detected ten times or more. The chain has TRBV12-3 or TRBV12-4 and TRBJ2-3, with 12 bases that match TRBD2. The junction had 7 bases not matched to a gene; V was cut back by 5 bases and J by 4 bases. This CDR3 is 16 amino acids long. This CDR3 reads CASSPGLAGRADTQYF. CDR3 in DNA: TGTGCCAGCAGTCCCGGACTAGCGGGACGGGCAGATACGCAGTATTTT.

The CDR3 sequence: CASSDRTENSPLHF. CDR3 nucleotide sequence: TGTGCCAGCAGTGACCGGACAGAAAATTCACCCCTCCACTTT. J is TRBJ1-6 and V is TRBV6-6; D is perhaps TRBD1 (6 bases). CDR3 length: 14 amino acids. The germline CDR1 and CDR2 sequences are MNHNY and SVGAGI (reference sequence). Trimming took off 5 bases at V and 7 bases at J, with 12 bases between the two ends.

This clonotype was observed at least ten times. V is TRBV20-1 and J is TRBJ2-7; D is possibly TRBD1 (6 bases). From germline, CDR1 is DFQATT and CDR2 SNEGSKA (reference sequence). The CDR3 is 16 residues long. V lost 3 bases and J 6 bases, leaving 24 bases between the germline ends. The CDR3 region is CSASLRGGQSSREQYF. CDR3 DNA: TGCAGTGCTAGTCTCCGGGGTGGACAGTCAAGTCGCGAGCAGTACTTC.

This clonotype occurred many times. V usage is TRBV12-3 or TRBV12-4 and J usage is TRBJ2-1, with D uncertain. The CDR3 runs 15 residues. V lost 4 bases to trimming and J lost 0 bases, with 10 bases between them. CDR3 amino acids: CASSSGRSSYNEQFF. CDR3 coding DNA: TGTGCCAGCAGTTCGGGCAGGTCCTCCTACAATGAGCAGTTCTTC.

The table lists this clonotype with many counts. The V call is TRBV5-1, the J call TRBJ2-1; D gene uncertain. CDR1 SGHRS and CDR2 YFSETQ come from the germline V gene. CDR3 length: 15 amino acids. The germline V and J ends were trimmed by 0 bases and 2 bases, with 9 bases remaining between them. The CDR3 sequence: CASSLGFQAYNEQFF. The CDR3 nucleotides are TGCGCCAGCAGCTTGGGCTTCCAGGCCTACAATGAGCAGTTCTTC.

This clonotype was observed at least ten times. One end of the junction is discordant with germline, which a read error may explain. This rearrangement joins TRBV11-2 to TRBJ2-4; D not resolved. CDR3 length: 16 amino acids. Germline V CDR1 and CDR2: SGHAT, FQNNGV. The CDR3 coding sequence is TGTGCCAGCAGCTTACTCAGGAGTATAGCCAAAAACGTTCAGTACTTC. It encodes CASSLLRSIAKNVQYF. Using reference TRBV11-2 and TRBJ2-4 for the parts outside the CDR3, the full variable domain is EAGVAQSPRYKIIEKRQSVAFWCNPISGHATLYWYQQILGQGPKLLIQFQNNGVVDDSQLPKDRFSAERLKGVDSTLKIQPAKLEDSAVYLCASSLLRSIAKNVQYFGAGTRLSVL.

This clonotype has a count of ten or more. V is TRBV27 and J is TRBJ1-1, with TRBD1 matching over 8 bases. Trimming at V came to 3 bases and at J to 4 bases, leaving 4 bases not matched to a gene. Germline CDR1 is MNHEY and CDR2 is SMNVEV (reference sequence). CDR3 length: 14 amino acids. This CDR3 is CASSLNRGSTEAFF. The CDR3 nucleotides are TGTGCCAGCAGTTTGAACAGGGGGAGCACTGAAGCTTTCTTT.

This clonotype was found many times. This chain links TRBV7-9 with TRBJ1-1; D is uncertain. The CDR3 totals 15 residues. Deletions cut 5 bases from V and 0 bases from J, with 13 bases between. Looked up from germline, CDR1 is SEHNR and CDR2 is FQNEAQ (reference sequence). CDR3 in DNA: TGTGCCAGCAGCCCGATAATGGCGTTGAACACTGAAGCTTTCTTT. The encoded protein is CASSPIMALNTEAFF.

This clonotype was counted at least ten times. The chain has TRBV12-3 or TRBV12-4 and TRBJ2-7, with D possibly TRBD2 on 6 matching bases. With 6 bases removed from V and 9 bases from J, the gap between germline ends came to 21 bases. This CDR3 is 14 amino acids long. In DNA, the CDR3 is TGTGCCAGCAGCCTGACTAGGGGAGGAGTTGTGCAGTACTTC. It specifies CASSLTRGGVVQYF.

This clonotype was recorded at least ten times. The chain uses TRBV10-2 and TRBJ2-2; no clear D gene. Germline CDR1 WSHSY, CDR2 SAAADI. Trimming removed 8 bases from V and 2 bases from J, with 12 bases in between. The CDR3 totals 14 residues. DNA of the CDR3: TGCGCCAGCTGGTATGGACCAAACACCGGGGAGCTGTTTTTT. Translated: CASWYGPNTGELFF.

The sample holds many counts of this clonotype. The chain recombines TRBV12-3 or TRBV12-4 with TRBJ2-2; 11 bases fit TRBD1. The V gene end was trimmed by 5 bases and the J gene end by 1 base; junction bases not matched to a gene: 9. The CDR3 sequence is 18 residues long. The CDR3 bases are TGTGCCAGCAGTGGACAGGGGGCGCGGGTAGGGAACACCGGGGAGCTGTTTTTT. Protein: CASSGQGARVGNTGELFF.

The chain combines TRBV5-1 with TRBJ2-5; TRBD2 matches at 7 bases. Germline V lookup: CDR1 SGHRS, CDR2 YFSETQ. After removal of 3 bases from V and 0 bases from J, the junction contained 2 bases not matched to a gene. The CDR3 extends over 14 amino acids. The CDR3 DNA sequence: TGCGCCAGCAGCTGGACTAGTCACCAAGAGACCCAGTACTTC. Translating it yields CASSWTSHQETQYF.

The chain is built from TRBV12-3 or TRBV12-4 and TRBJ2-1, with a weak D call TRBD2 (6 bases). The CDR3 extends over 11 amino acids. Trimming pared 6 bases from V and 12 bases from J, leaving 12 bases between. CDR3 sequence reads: CASSFSGGQFF. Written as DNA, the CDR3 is TGTGCCAGCAGCTTCTCCGGGGGGCAGTTCTTC.

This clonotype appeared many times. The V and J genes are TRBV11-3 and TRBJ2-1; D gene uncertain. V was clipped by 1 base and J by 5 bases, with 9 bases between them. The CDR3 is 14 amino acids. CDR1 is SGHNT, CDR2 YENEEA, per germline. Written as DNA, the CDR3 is TGTGCCAGCAGCTTAGGAGTCGGAGACAATGAGCAGTTCTTC. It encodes CASSLGVGDNEQFF.

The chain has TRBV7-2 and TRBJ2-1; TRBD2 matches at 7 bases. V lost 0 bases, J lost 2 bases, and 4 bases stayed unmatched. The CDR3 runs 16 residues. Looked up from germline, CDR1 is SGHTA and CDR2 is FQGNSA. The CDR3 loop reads CASSLAPGTTYNEQFF. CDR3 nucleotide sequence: TGTGCCAGCAGCTTAGCGCCCGGGACTACCTACAATGAGCAGTTCTTC. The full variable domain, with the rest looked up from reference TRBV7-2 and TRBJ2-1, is GAGVSQSPSNKVTEKGKDVELRCDPISGHTALYWYRQSLGQGLEFLIYFQGNSAPDKSGLPSDRFSAERTGGSVSTLTIQRTQQEDSAVYLCASSLAPGTTYNEQFFGPGTRLTVL.

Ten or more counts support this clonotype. CDR3 residues: CASSRQGTASYEQYF. DNA of the CDR3: TGCGCCAGCAGCCGACAGGGAACTGCCTCCTACGAGCAGTACTTC. The chain combines TRBV5-1 with TRBJ2-7; TRBD1 agrees at 7 bases. The CDR3 runs to 15 residues. V lost 4 bases and J lost 0; bases outside the gene matches: 7. Germline CDR1 and CDR2: SGHRS and YFSETQ.

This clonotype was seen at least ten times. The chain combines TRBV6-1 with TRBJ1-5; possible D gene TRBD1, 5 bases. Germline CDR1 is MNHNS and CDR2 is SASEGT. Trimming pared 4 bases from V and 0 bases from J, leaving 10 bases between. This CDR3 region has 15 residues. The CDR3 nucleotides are TGTGCCAGCAGTGGAAGGGGAAGTAGCAATCAGCCCCAGCATTTT. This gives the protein CASSGRGSSNQPQHF.